This T cell receptor (beta chain) was profiled in a study of blood T cell repertoires in COVID-19. Generated by immunoSEQ multiplex PCR, the TCRdb table keeps only in-frame clones and is missing some. The sample shows 450,000 or so clones, approximately 90% of them seen only once. V lost 4 bases and J 0 bases, leaving 13 bases between the germline ends. Germline CDR1 SGHDT, CDR2 YYEEEE. The CDR3 contains 15 residues. The gene calls are TRBV5-6 and TRBJ2-5, with D hard to call. The sample comprised peripheral blood. The sequence was collected from a man younger than 30 with COVID-19, enrolled during active disease. The CDR3 region has the DNA TGTGCCAGCAGCCCGCCCTACTCTTACCAAGAGACCCAGTACTTC. This sequence encodes CASSPPYSYQETQYF. Complete variable domain (other parts from reference TRBV5-6 and TRBJ2-5): DAGVTQSPTHLIKTRGQQVTLRCSPKSGHDTVSWYQQALGQGPQFIFQYYEEEERQRGNFPDRFSGHQFPNYSSELNVNALLLGDSALYLCASSPPYSYQETQYFGPGTRLLVL.